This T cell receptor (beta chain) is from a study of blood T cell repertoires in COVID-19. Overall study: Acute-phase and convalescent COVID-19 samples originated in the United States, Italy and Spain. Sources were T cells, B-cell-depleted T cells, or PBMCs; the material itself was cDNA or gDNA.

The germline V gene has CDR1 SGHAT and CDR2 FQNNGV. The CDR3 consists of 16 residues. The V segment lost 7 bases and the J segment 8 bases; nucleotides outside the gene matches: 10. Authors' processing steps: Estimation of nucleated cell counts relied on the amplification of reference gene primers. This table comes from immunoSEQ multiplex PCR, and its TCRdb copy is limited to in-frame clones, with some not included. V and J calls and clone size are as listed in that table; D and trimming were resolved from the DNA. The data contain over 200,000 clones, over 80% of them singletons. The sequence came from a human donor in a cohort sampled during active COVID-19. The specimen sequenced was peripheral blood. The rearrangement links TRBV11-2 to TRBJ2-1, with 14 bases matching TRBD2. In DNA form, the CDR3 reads TGTGCCAGCAAGCTCTTGCGACTAGCGGGAGGGGATGAGCAGTTCTTC. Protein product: CASKLLRLAGGDEQFF.